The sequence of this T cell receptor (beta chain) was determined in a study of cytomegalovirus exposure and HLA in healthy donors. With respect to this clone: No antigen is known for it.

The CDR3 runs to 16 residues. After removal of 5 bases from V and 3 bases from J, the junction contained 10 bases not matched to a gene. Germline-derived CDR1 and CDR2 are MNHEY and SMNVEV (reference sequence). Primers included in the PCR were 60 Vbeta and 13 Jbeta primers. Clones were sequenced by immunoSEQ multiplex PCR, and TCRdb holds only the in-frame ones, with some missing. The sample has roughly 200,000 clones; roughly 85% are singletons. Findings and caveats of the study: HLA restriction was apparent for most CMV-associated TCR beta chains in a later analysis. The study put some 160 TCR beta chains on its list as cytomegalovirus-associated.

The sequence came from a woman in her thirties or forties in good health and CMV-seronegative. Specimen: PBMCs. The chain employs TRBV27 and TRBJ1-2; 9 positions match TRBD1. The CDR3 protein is CASSPDYRGLYYGYTF. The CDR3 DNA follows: TGTGCCAGCAGTCCAGACTACAGGGGGCTCTACTATGGCTACACCTTC.